Shown below are 13 T cell receptor beta chains from a single sample sequenced in a study of CD8 T cells in ankylosing spondylitis. MiXCR was run by TCRdb on the 5' RACE reads, yielding one entry per CDR3 protein. Of tens of thousands of distinct CDR3 sequences in the sample, around 10% were seen once. Material for sequencing was blood, either unsorted or a sorted T cell fraction (not recorded which). The origin of the receptors is a male donor with ankylosing spondylitis or in good health (not recorded which).

The chain couples TRBV6-1 to TRBJ2-7; D is uncertain. There are 13 residues in the CDR3. V lost 1 base and J 2 bases, leaving 6 bases between the germline ends. Germline V CDR1 and CDR2: MNHNS, SASEGT. CDR3 bases: TGTGCCAGCAGTGAAGGCGGCCCCTACGAGCAGTACTTC. Its translation is CASSEGGPYEQYF.

V is TRBV20-1 and J is TRBJ1-1, with 12 bases lining up with TRBD1. The CDR3 has 17 residues. CDR1 and CDR2 from the germline V gene are DFQATT and SNEGSKA (reference sequence). The trim removed 7 bases at V and 3 bases at J, leaving 15 bases unmatched. The CDR3 DNA sequence: TGCAGTGTTCACTCACGGGACAGGGGGCGAGAGGACACTGAAGCTTTCTTT. It codes for CSVHSRDRGREDTEAFF.

This clonotype came up many times. V is TRBV5-1 and J is TRBJ2-1; no firm D call. The CDR3 is 15 residues long. Germline assignment: CDR1 SGHRS and CDR2 YFSETQ. Trimming cost V 0 bases and J 10 bases, with 17 bases left between them. Written as DNA, the CDR3 is TGCGCCAGCAGCTTGGTTCTCGGGTCTCCGCGGGAGCAGTTCTTC. Protein sequence: CASSLVLGSPREQFF. The variable domain in full, with the rest retrieved from reference TRBV5-1 and TRBJ2-1, is KAGVTQTPRYLIKTRGQQVTLSCSPISGHRSVSWYQQTPGQGLQFLFEYFSETQRNKGNFPGRFSGRQFSNSRSEMNVSTLELGDSALYLCASSLVLGSPREQFFGPGTRLTVL.

In this sample, this clonotype turned up a few times. The gene calls are TRBV6-2 or TRBV6-3 and TRBJ1-2; D gene unclear. CDR3 length equals 14 residues. V was shortened by 0 bases and J by 7 bases, with 12 bases between the two germline ends. In germline, CDR1 is MNHEY, CDR2 SVGEGT. The CDR3 bases are TGTGCCAGCAGTTACTCGAGTGGGATTGGTGGCTACACCTTC. Its protein product is CASSYSSGIGGYTF.

The chain carries TRBV29-1 and TRBJ1-2; maybe TRBD1 (6 bases). CDR1 and CDR2 (germline): SQVTM, ANQGSEA. There are 14 residues in the CDR3. Between the trimmed V and J ends, which lost 3 bases and 4 bases, there was a span of 15 bases. The CDR3, as DNA: TGCAGCGTTGACCCCACTCAGGGGACCTATGGCTACACCTTC. Translated, it gives CSVDPTQGTYGYTF.

V usage is TRBV7-9 and J usage is TRBJ1-1; D call uncertain. V was cut by 5 bases and J by 4 bases, with 17 bases left in between. CDR3 size: 15 residues. CDR1 and CDR2 from the germline V gene are SEHNR and FQNEAQ (reference sequence). CDR3 nucleotide sequence: TGTGCCAGCAGCGAGAGCCGGGTCTGGGGCACTGAAGCTTTCTTT. It yields the protein CASSESRVWGTEAFF.

This clonotype has a handful of counts. The rearrangement uses TRBV7-7 and TRBJ2-7, with TRBD1 matching over 7 bases. The V gene's germline CDR1 is SSHAT and CDR2 FNYEAQ (reference sequence). This CDR3 has 13 amino acids. The V and J ends lost 5 bases and 5 bases, in that order; junction bases with no gene match: 6. CDR3 bases: TGTGCCAGCAGCCAGGGGGTTCGGGACGAGCAGTACTTC. Its translation is CASSQGVRDEQYF.

This clonotype was detected ten times or more. V gene TRBV5-5 combines with J gene TRBJ2-1; weak D call: TRBD1 (5 bases). Trimming took 4 bases from V and 8 from J, leaving 16 bases between them. The CDR3 runs 14 residues. Germline loops: CDR1 SGHKS, CDR2 YYEKEE (reference sequence). The CDR3 reads CASSQSPGFDEQFF. As DNA, the CDR3 is TGTGCCAGCAGCCAGTCCCCAGGGTTTGATGAGCAGTTCTTC.

This clonotype was seen many times. The V gene is TRBV5-1, the J gene TRBJ2-3; D is perhaps TRBD1 (6 bases). This CDR3 is 16 amino acids long. V was clipped by 2 bases and J by 5 bases, with 18 bases between them. The germline CDR1 and CDR2 sequences are SGHRS and YFSETQ. CDR3 coding DNA: TGCGCCAGCAGCTTCGGCCTTGACAGGTTGATAGATACGCAGTATTTT. Encoded protein: CASSFGLDRLIDTQYF.

This rearrangement joins TRBV5-1 to TRBJ2-1, with a possible D match to TRBD1 (6 bases). CDR3 length: 15 residues. Trimming left V 3 bases short and J 5 bases short, with 15 bases between. Germline-derived CDR1 and CDR2 are SGHRS and YFSETQ. As DNA, the CDR3 is TGCGCCAGCAGCTCCGGGACACCGAGACACAATGAGCAGTTCTTC. It codes for CASSSGTPRHNEQFF.

This clonotype was counted ten times or more. The CDR3 spells CASSQDLSLSYEQYF. CDR3 nucleotides: TGTGCCAGCAGCCAAGATCTATCCCTTTCCTACGAGCAGTACTTC. The chain uses TRBV3-1 and TRBJ2-7; D not resolved. V lost 0 bases to trimming and J lost 1 base, with 10 bases between them. This CDR3 is built from 15 residues. Germline V gene data show CDR1 as LGHDT and CDR2 as YNNKEL (reference sequence).

This clonotype ranks as medium-sized. The J gene is TRBJ1-5, the V gene TRBV10-3; TRBD1 agrees at 8 bases. Losses at the gene ends were 5 bases for V and 7 bases for J; bases not matched to a gene: 10. From germline, CDR1 is ENHRY and CDR2 SYGVKD. The CDR3 is 15 residues long. CDR3 sequence: CAISFPPGGLQPQHF. The CDR3 coding sequence is TGTGCCATCAGTTTTCCCCCAGGGGGCTTGCAGCCCCAGCATTTT.

In this sample, this clonotype turned up many times. The chain uses TRBV12-3 or TRBV12-4 and TRBJ1-1, with D perhaps matching TRBD1 (6 bases). V was cut by 6 bases and J by 0 bases, with 11 bases left in between. This CDR3 has 14 residues. The CDR3 coding sequence is TGTGCCAGCAGCAGGACAGACTTGAACACTGAAGCTTTCTTT. Its protein is CASSRTDLNTEAFF.